The next 21 T cell receptor beta chains were all read from a single sample in a study of cytomegalovirus exposure and HLA in healthy donors. With 60 Vbeta and 13 Jbeta primers, the PCR was carried out. TCRdb's copy holds only in-frame clones and misses some; the assay was immunoSEQ multiplex PCR. The sample has about 130,000 clones, about 82% seen once. Sequenced sample: PBMCs. The origin of the receptors is a boy aged 5-17 years in good health and CMV-seronegative.

The chain combines TRBV10-3 with TRBJ2-5; 10 positions agree with TRBD1. The CDR3 spans 16 residues. Germline V gene lookup returns CDR1 ENHRY and CDR2 SYGVKD. V shed 3 bases and J 4 bases; nucleotides not matched to a gene: 8. CDR3 sequence: CAISDGDRGSGETQYF. CDR3 DNA: TGTGCCATCAGTGATGGGGACAGGGGTAGCGGAGAGACCCAGTACTTC.

This rearrangement joins TRBV4-2 to TRBJ1-1, with TRBD1 identical over 8 bases. Germline CDR1 is LGHNA and CDR2 is YNFKEQ. The J segment lost 6 bases and the V segment lost 4 bases, leaving 7 bases of the junction unmatched. This CDR3 is 14 amino acids long. CDR3 coding DNA: TGTGCCAGCAGCCGATCGACAGGGGTTCCTGAAGCTTTCTTT. It translates to CASSRSTGVPEAFF.

The table lists this clone with a few counts. The junction shows a germline mismatch at one end, possibly a read error. This chain joins TRBV7-9 and TRBJ2-5, with D possibly TRBD2 on 7 matching bases. The germline CDR1 and CDR2 sequences are SEHNR and FQNEAQ (reference sequence). This CDR3 region has 12 residues. The CDR3 spells CSSRRGGETQYF. The CDR3, as DNA: TGTTCCAGCAGAAGGGGGGGGGAGACCCAGTACTTC. The entire variable domain, with the rest obtained from reference TRBV7-9 and TRBJ2-5, is as follows: DTGVSQNPRHKITKRGQNVTFRCDPISEHNRLYWYRQTLGQGPEFLTYFQNEAQLEKSRLLSDRFSAERPKGSFSTLEIQRTEQGDSAMYLCSSRRGGETQYFGPGTRLLVL.

The chain recombines TRBV6-1 with TRBJ2-7, with D maybe TRBD1 (5 bases). Germline V gene lookup returns CDR1 MNHNS and CDR2 SASEGT. This CDR3 has 12 residues. V was shortened by 8 bases and J by 2 bases, with 10 bases between the two germline ends. The CDR3 loop is CASGAGPYEQYF. The CDR3 coding sequence is TGTGCCAGCGGAGCAGGGCCCTACGAGCAGTACTTC.

The V gene is TRBV6-4, the J gene TRBJ2-3; 9 bases map to TRBD1. Per the germline V gene, CDR1 is MRHNA and CDR2 is SNTAGT. Unmatched junction bases numbered 2, after V lost 3 bases and J lost 1 base. The CDR3 runs to 15 residues. The CDR3, as DNA: TGTGCCAGCAGTGAATGGACAGGGGGCACAGATACGCAGTATTTT. This gives the protein CASSEWTGGTDTQYF.

The CDR3 region is CASSYSDRAYGYTF. CDR3 nucleotide sequence: TGTGCCAGCAGTTACTCGGACAGGGCCTATGGCTACACCTTC. The chain carries TRBV6-6 and TRBJ1-2, with 8 bases aligning to TRBD1. The trim removed 0 bases at V and 4 bases at J, leaving 1 base unmatched. The CDR3 extends over 14 amino acids. Germline V CDR1 and CDR2: MNHNY, SVGAGI (reference sequence).

The chain couples TRBV7-9 to TRBJ2-5; D unresolved. The germline gives CDR1 SEHNR, CDR2 FQNEAQ (reference sequence). The CDR3 extends over 12 amino acids. The V and J ends lost 4 bases and 4 bases respectively, with 7 bases between them. CDR3 amino acids: CASSSLGETQYF. Written as DNA, the CDR3 is TGTGCCAGCAGCTCCCTAGGAGAGACCCAGTACTTC.

The chain links TRBV7-9 to TRBJ2-1, with a tentative D call TRBD2 (6 bases). The germline V gene encodes CDR1 SEHNR and CDR2 FQNEAQ (reference sequence). Trimming removed 5 bases from V and 3 bases from J, with 17 bases in between. The length of the CDR3 is 16 residues. Here the CDR3 DNA reads TGTGCCAGCAGCCGCGGGGCCCGAGGAGACTACAATGAGCAGTTCTTC. Protein product: CASSRGARGDYNEQFF. Variable domain in full (rest from reference TRBV7-9 and TRBJ2-1): DTGVSQNPRHKITKRGQNVTFRCDPISEHNRLYWYRQTLGQGPEFLTYFQNEAQLEKSRLLSDRFSAERPKGSFSTLEIQRTEQGDSAMYLCASSRGARGDYNEQFFGPGTRLTVL.

In its sample, this clone was seen once. The rearrangement links TRBV19 to TRBJ2-5, with D unclear. Trimming stripped 7 bases from V and 3 bases from J, with 6 bases between. The germline V gene encodes CDR1 LNHDA and CDR2 SQIVND (reference sequence). The CDR3 has 11 residues. CDR3 nucleotide sequence: TGTGCCAGTATGGCAGAAGAGACCCAGTACTTC. Protein: CASMAEETQYF.

The chain combines TRBV27 with TRBJ2-2; 9 bases are shared with TRBD1. The CDR3 covers 15 residues. Germline lookup yields CDR1 MNHEY and CDR2 SMNVEV (reference sequence). Trimming at V came to 3 bases and at J to 5 bases, leaving 4 bases not matched to a gene. CDR3 amino acids: CASSFDRGGTGELFF. The DNA for the CDR3 is TGTGCCAGCAGTTTTGACAGGGGGGGTACCGGGGAGCTGTTTTTT.

This rearrangement joins TRBV20-1 to TRBJ2-5; D is unresolved. This CDR3 has 11 residues. The V gene's germline CDR1 is DFQATT and CDR2 SNEGSKA (reference sequence). Trimming cost V 6 bases and J 1 base, with 6 bases left between them. The CDR3 DNA follows: TGCAGTGCCCGGGTCCAAGAGACCCAGTACTTC. It is translated as CSARVQETQYF.

This clone turned up a few times. This chain uses TRBV4-3 with TRBJ1-5; D is possibly TRBD1 (5 bases). The germline gives CDR1 LGHNA, CDR2 YSLEER. V was cut by 3 bases and J by 5 bases, with 8 bases left in between. This CDR3 region has 13 residues. Here the CDR3 reads CASSHLRDQPQHF. The CDR3 coding sequence is TGCGCCAGCAGCCATCTCAGGGATCAGCCCCAGCATTTT.

This chain uses TRBV5-1 with TRBJ2-1; TRBD2 is a possible D gene (5 bases). Between the trimmed V and J ends, which lost 0 bases and 7 bases, there was a span of 17 bases. The CDR3 runs to 16 residues. The germline V gene has CDR1 SGHRS and CDR2 YFSETQ. CDR3 loop: CASSLGAALPGNEQFF. The DNA of the CDR3 is TGCGCCAGCAGCTTGGGAGCGGCCCTTCCGGGTAATGAGCAGTTCTTC.

The DNA for the CDR3 is TGCAGCGTCACCCTCAGGGTGAACACTGAAGCTTTCTTT. It translates to CSVTLRVNTEAFF. V usage is TRBV29-1 and J usage is TRBJ1-1; tentatively, D is TRBD1 (5 bases). The CDR3 spans 13 residues. V lost 6 bases, J lost 0 bases, and 11 bases lay in between. Looked up from germline, CDR1 is SQVTM and CDR2 is ANQGSEA. Looking up the rest from reference TRBV29-1 and TRBJ1-1 gives the full variable domain: SAVISQKPSRDICQRGTSLTIQCQVDSQVTMMFWYRQQPGQSLTLIATANQGSEATYESGFVIDKFPISRPNLTFSTLTVSNMSPEDSSIYLCSVTLRVNTEAFFGQGTRLTVV.

The chain is built from TRBV4-3 and TRBJ1-4; D is perhaps TRBD1 (6 bases). The ends were cut back, 5 bases at V and 8 bases at J, with 21 bases in the middle. Germline V gives CDR1 LGHNA, CDR2 YSLEER. This CDR3 is built from 16 residues. The CDR3 nucleotides read TGCGCCAGCAGCTCCACCACGGCACAGGGCGAGGAAAAACTGTTTTTT. Protein product: CASSSTTAQGEEKLFF.

This sequence joins TRBV15 and TRBJ2-3; TRBD2 agrees at 9 bases. With 2 bases clipped from V and 2 bases from J, the junction kept 8 bases outside the gene matches. The CDR3 has 17 residues. CDR1 and CDR2 from the germline V gene are LNHNV and YYDKDF (reference sequence). CDR3 in DNA: TGTGCCACCAGCAGACGAATGGGCGGGAGGGCCACAGATACGCAGTATTTT. Translating gives CATSRRMGGRATDTQYF.

The V gene is TRBV9, the J gene TRBJ2-3; TRBD2 might be the D (6 bases). This CDR3 spans 16 amino acids. V lost 4 bases and J lost 4, with 19 bases in between. Germline assignment: CDR1 SGDLS and CDR2 YYNGEE. The CDR3 sequence is CASSPEDYLGPDTQYF. The CDR3 DNA is TGTGCCAGCAGCCCAGAGGACTACCTCGGGCCAGATACGCAGTATTTT.

The chain uses TRBV30 and TRBJ1-2; D gene unclear. This CDR3 is 13 amino acids long. V was shortened by 0 bases and J by 4 bases, with 9 bases between the two germline ends. Germline CDR1 GTSNPN, CDR2 SVGIG (reference sequence). The CDR3 loop reads CAWSVLGFYGYTF. CDR3 bases: TGTGCCTGGAGTGTACTAGGGTTCTATGGCTACACCTTC.

This clone appeared once. This chain links TRBV18 with TRBJ2-3; the match to TRBD2 covers 8 bases. Unmatched junction bases numbered 2, after V lost 3 bases and J lost 0 bases. The germline CDR1 and CDR2 sequences are KGHSH and LQKENI. CDR3 length: 15 amino acids. Here the CDR3 reads CASSPSSGSTDTQYF. CDR3 sequence (DNA): TGTGCCAGCTCACCGTCTAGCGGGAGCACAGATACGCAGTATTTT. Full variable domain (outside the CDR3, taken from reference TRBV18 and TRBJ2-3): NAGVMQNPRHLVRRRGQEARLRCSPMKGHSHVYWYRQLPEEGLKFMVYLQKENIIDESGMPKERFSAEFPKEGPSILRIQQVVRGDSAAYFCASSPSSGSTDTQYFGPGTRLTVL.

This clone was seen just once. The chain has TRBV5-6 and TRBJ2-7; D might be TRBD1 (6 bases). The germline gives CDR1 SGHDT, CDR2 YYEEEE. The CDR3 consists of 12 residues. Trimming shortened V by 6 bases and J by 5 bases, and 12 bases separated the two germline ends. The CDR3 DNA follows: TGTGCCAGCATGGGGGCAGGGGACGAGCAGTACTTC. This translates into CASMGAGDEQYF.

This sequence joins TRBV9 and TRBJ1-1; 7 positions agree with TRBD1. V lost 2 bases and J lost 1; bases outside the gene matches: 5. Looked up from germline, CDR1 is SGDLS and CDR2 is YYNGEE. The CDR3 totals 15 residues. CDR3 nucleotide sequence: TGTGCCAGCAGCGTTGAGTCAGGGGGGAACACTGAAGCTTTCTTT. This sequence encodes CASSVESGGNTEAFF.